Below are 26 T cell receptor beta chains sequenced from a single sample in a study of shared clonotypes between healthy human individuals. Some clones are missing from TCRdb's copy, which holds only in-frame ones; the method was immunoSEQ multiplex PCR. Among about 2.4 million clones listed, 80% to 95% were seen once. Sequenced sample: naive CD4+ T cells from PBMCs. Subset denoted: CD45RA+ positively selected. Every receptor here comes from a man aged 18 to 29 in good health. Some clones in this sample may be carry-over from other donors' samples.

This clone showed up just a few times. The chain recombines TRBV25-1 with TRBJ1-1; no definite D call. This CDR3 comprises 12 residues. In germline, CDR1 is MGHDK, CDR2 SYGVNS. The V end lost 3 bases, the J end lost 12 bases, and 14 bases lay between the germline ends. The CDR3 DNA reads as TGTGCCAGCAGTGATACATACGGAATGACTTTCTTT. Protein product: CASSDTYGMTFF.

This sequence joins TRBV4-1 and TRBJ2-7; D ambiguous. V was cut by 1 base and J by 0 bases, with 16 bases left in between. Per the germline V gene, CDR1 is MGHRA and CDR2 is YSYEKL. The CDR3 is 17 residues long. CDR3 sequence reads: CASSQAPSLRSSYEQYF. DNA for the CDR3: TGCGCCAGCAGCCAAGCCCCCAGCCTAAGGAGCTCCTACGAGCAGTACTTC.

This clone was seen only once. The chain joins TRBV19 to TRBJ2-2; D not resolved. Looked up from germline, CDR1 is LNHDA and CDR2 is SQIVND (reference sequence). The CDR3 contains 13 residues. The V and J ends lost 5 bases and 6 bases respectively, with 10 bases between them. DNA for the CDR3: TGTGCCAGTAGTCCCCCCTGGGCCGGGGAGCTGTTTTTT. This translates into CASSPPWAGELFF.

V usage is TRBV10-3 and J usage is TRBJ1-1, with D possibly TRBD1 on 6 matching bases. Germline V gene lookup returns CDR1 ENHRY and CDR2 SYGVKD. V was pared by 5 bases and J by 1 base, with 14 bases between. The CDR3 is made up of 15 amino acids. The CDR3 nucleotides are TGTGCCATCAGTACATTCCGGACAGAGAACACTGAAGCTTTCTTT. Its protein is CAISTFRTENTEAFF.

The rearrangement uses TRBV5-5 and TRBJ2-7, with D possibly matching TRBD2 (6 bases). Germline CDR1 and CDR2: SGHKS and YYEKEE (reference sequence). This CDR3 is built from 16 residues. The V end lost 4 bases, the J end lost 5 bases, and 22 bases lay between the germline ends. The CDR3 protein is CASSPTLATRVHEQYF. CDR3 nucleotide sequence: TGTGCCAGCAGCCCTACTCTAGCGACACGGGTCCACGAGCAGTACTTC.

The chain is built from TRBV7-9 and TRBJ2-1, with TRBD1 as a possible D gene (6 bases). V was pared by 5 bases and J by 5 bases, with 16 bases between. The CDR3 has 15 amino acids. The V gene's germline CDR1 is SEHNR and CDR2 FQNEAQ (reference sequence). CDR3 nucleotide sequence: TGTGCCAGCAGCAGCAGCAGGGGAGAGGACAATGAGCAGTTCTTC. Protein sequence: CASSSSRGEDNEQFF.

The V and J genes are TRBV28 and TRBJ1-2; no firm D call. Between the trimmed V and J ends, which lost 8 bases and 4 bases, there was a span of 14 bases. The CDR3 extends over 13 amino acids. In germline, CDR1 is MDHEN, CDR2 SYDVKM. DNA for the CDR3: TGTGCCAGCTCCTCTGGCAGCTCCTATGGCTACACCTTC. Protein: CASSSGSSYGYTF.

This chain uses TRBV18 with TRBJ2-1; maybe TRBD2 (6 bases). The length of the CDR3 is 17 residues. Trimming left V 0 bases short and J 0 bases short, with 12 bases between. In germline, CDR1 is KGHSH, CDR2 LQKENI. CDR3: CASSPPSGDNSYNEQFF. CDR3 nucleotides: TGTGCCAGCTCACCACCTTCGGGGGATAACTCCTACAATGAGCAGTTCTTC. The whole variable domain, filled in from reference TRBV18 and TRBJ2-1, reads NAGVMQNPRHLVRRRGQEARLRCSPMKGHSHVYWYRQLPEEGLKFMVYLQKENIIDESGMPKERFSAEFPKEGPSILRIQQVVRGDSAAYFCASSPPSGDNSYNEQFFGPGTRLTVL.

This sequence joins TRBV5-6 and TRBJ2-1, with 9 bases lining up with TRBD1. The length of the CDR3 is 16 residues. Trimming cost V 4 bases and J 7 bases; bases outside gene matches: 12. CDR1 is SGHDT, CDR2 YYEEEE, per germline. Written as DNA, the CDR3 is TGTGCCAGCAGCGCCCTCCGGGACAGGGTGACGAATGAGCAGTTCTTC. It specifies CASSALRDRVTNEQFF.

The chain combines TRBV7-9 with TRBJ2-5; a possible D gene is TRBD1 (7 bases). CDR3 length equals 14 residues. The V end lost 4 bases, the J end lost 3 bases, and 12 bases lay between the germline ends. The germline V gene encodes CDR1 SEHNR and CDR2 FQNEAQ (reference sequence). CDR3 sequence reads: CASSSRGTEETQYF. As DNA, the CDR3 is TGTGCCAGCAGCTCACGCGGGACAGAAGAGACCCAGTACTTC.

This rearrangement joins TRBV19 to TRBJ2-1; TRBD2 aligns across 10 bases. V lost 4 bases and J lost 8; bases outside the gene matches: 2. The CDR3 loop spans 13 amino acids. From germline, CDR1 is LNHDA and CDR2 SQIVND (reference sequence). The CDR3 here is CASSTTSGHEQFF. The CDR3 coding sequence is TGTGCCAGTAGTACGACTAGCGGGCATGAGCAGTTCTTC.

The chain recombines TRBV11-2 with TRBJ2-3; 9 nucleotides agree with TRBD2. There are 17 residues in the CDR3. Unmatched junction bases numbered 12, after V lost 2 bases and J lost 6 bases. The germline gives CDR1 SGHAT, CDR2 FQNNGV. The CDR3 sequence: CASSLSWGLASFDTQYF. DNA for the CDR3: TGTGCCAGCAGCTTATCCTGGGGACTAGCCTCTTTTGATACGCAGTATTTT.

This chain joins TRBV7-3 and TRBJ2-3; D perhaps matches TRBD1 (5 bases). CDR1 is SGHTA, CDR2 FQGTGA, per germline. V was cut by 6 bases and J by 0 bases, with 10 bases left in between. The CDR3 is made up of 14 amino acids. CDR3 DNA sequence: TGTGCCAGCAGATTAGGGGTTAGCACAGATACGCAGTATTTT. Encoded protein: CASRLGVSTDTQYF.

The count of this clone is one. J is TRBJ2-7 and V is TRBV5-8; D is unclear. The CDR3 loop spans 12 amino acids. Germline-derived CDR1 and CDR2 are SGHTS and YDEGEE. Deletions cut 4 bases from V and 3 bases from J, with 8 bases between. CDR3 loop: CASSHTFYEQYF. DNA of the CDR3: TGTGCCAGCAGCCATACCTTCTACGAGCAGTACTTC.

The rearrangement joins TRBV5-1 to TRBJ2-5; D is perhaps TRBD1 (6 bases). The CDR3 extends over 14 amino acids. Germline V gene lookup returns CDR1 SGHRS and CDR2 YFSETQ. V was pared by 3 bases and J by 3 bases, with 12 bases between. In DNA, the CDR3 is TGCGCCAGCAGCTACACCGGGACAAAAGAGACCCAGTACTTC. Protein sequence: CASSYTGTKETQYF.

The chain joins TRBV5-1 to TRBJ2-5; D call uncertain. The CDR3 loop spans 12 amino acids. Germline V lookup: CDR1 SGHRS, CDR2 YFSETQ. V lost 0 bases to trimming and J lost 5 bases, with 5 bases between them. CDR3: CASSLAWETQYF. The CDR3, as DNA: TGCGCCAGCAGCTTGGCTTGGGAGACCCAGTACTTC.

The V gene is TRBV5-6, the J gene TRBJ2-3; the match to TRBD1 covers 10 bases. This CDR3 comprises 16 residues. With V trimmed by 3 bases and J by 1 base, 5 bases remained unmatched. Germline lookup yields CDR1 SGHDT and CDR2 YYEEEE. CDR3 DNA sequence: TGTGCCAGCAGCTCTCCGGGGACAGGGGGCACAGATACGCAGTATTTT. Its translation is CASSSPGTGGTDTQYF.

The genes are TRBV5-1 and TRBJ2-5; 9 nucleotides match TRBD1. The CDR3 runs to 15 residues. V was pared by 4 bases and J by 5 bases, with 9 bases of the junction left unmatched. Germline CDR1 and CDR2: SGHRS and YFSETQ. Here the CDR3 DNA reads TGCGCCAGCAGCGCGACGGGACAGGGAGAGGAGACCCAGTACTTC. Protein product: CASSATGQGEETQYF.

Written as DNA, the CDR3 is TGTGCCAGCAGTGAATGGCCATCCCGGACGGGGACCCAGTACTTC. Protein sequence: CASSEWPSRTGTQYF. The gene calls are TRBV2 and TRBJ2-5; D unresolved. V was pared by 2 bases and J by 7 bases, with 17 bases between. Per germline, CDR1 SNHLY and CDR2 FYNNEI. This CDR3 is built from 15 residues.

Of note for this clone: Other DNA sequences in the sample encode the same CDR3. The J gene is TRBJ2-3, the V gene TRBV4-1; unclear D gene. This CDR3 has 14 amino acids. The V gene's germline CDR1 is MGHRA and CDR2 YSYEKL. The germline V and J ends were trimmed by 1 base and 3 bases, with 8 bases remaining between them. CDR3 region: CASSQVRVTDTQYF. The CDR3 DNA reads TGCGCCAGCAGCCAAGTTCGAGTAACAGATACGCAGTATTTT.

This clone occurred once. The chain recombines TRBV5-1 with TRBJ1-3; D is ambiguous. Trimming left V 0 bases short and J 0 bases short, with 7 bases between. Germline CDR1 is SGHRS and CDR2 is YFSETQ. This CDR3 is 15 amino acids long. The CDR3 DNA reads TGCGCCAGCAGCTTGGCGGAGGTCTCTGGAAACACCATATATTTT. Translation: CASSLAEVSGNTIYF.

This CDR3 reads CASSPGVLDFDPTF. CDR3 coding DNA: TGTGCCAGCTCACCGGGGGTTTTAGATTTCGATCCCACCTTC. J is TRBJ1-2 and V is TRBV18, with a weak D call TRBD1 (5 bases). Germline V gene sequence: CDR1 KGHSH, CDR2 LQKENI. This CDR3 region has 14 residues. Trimming left V 3 bases short and J 13 bases short, with 21 bases between.

The CDR3 reads CASSSNRVRNEQFF. The CDR3 DNA sequence: TGTGCCAGCAGCTCGAACCGGGTTAGGAATGAGCAGTTCTTC. The genes are TRBV7-2 and TRBJ2-1, with D unclear. This CDR3 contains 14 residues. CDR1 and CDR2 (germline): SGHTA, FQGNSA. With 4 bases removed from V and 7 bases from J, the gap between germline ends came to 14 bases. The whole variable domain, remainder taken from reference TRBV7-2 and TRBJ2-1, is GAGVSQSPSNKVTEKGKDVELRCDPISGHTALYWYRQSLGQGLEFLIYFQGNSAPDKSGLPSDRFSAERTGGSVSTLTIQRTQQEDSAVYLCASSSNRVRNEQFFGPGTRLTVL.

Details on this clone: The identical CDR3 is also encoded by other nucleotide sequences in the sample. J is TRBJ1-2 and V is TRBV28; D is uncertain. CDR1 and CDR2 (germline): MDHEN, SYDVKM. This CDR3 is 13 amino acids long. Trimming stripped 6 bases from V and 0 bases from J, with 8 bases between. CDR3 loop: CASRPQANYGYTF. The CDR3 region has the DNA TGTGCCAGCAGACCCCAGGCTAACTATGGCTACACCTTC.

CDR3 protein: CASSPRIGDTQYF. For the CDR3, the DNA is TGTGCCAGCTCACCCCGGATTGGGGATACGCAGTATTTT. The rearrangement joins TRBV18 to TRBJ2-3; no firm D call. Germline lookup yields CDR1 KGHSH and CDR2 LQKENI. V gave up 3 bases and J gave up 6 bases, with 10 bases separating them. The CDR3 spans 13 residues.

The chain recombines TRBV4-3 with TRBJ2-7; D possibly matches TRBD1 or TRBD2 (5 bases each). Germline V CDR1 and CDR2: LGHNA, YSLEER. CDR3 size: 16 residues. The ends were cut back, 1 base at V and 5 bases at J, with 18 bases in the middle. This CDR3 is CASSQVTWGSLNEQYF. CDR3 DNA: TGCGCCAGCAGCCAAGTCACCTGGGGGAGTTTAAACGAGCAGTACTTC.